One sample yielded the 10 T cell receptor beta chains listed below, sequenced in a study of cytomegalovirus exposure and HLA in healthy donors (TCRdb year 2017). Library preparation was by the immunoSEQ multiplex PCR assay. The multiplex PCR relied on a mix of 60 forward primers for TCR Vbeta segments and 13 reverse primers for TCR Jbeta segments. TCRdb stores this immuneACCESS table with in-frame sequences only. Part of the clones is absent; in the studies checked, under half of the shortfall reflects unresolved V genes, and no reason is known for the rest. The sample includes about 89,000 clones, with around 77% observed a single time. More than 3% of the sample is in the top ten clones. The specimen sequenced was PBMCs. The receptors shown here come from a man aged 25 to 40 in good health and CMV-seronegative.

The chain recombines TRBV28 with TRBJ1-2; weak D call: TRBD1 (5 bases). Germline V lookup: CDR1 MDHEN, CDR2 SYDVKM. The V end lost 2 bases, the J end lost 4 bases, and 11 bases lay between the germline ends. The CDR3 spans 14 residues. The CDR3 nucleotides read TGTGCCAGCAGTTTAGGCGGGACGTTCTATGGCTACACCTTC. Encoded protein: CASSLGGTFYGYTF.

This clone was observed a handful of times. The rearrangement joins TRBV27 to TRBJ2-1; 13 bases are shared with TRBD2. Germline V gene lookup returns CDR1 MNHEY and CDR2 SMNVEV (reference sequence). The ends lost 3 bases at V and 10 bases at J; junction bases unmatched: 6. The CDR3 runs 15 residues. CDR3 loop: CASSLPTSGRGEQFF. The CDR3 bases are TGTGCCAGCAGTTTGCCCACTAGCGGGAGGGGGGAGCAGTTCTTC.

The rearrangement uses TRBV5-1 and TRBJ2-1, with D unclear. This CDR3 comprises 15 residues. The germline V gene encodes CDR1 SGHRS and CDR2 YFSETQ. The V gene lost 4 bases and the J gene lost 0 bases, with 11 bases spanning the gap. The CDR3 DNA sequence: TGCGCCAGCAGCCCAACTTCTAGCTCCTACAATGAGCAGTTCTTC. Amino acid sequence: CASSPTSSSYNEQFF.

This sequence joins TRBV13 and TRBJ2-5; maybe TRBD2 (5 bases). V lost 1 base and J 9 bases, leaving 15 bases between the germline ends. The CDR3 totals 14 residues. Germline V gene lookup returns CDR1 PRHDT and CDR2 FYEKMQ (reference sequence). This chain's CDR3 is CASSLDSGLRAQYF. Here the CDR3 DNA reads TGTGCCAGCAGCTTAGACAGTGGTCTGCGGGCCCAGTACTTC.

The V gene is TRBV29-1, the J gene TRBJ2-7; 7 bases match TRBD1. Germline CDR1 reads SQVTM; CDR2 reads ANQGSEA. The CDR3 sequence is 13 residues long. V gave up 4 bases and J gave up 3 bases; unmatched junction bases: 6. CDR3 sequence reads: CSVATGEYYEQYF. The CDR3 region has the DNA TGCAGCGTTGCCACAGGGGAATACTACGAGCAGTACTTC.

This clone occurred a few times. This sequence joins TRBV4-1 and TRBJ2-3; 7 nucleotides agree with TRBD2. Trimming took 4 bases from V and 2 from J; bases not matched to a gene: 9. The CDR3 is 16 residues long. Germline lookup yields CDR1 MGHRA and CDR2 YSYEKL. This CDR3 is CASSLSGPVSTDTQYF. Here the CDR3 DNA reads TGCGCCAGCAGCCTTAGCGGGCCGGTATCCACAGATACGCAGTATTTT.

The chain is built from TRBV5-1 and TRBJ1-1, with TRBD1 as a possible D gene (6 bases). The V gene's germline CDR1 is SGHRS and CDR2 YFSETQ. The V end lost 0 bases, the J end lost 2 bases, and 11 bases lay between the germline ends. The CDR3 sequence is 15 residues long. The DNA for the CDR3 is TGCGCCAGCAGCTTGGGGAACAGGGATAACACTGAAGCTTTCTTT. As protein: CASSLGNRDNTEAFF. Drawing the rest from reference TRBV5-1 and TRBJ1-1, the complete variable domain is KAGVTQTPRYLIKTRGQQVTLSCSPISGHRSVSWYQQTPGQGLQFLFEYFSETQRNKGNFPGRFSGRQFSNSRSEMNVSTLELGDSALYLCASSLGNRDNTEAFFGQGTRLTVV.

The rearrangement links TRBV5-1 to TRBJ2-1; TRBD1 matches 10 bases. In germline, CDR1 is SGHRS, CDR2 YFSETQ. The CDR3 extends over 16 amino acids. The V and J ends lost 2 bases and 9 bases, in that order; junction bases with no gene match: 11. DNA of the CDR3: TGCGCCAGCAGCTTTGATCCCGGGACAGGGGTGGCTGAGCAGTTCTTC. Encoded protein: CASSFDPGTGVAEQFF.

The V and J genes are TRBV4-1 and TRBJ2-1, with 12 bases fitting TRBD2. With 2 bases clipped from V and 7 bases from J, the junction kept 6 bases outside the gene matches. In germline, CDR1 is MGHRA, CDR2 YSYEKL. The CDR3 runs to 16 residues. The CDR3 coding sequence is TGCGCCAGCAGCCAACCTGGGACTAGCGGGTGGAATGAGCAGTTCTTC. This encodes CASSQPGTSGWNEQFF.

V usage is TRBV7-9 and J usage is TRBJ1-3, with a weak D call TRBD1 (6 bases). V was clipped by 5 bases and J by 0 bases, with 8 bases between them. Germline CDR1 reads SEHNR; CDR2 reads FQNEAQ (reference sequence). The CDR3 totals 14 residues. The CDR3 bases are TGTGCCAGCAGCCGGACAGTCTCTGGAAACACCATATATTTT. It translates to CASSRTVSGNTIYF.